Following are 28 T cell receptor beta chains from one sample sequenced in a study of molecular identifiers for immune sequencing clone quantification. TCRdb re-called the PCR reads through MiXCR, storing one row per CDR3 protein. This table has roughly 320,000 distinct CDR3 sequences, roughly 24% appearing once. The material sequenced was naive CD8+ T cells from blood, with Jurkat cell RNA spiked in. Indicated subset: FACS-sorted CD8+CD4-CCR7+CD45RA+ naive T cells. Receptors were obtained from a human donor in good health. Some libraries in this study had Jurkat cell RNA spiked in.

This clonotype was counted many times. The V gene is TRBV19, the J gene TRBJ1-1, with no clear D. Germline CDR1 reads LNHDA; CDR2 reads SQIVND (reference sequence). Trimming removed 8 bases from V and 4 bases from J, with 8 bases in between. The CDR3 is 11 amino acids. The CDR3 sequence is CASALGTEAFF. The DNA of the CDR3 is TGTGCCAGTGCCTTGGGCACTGAAGCTTTCTTT.

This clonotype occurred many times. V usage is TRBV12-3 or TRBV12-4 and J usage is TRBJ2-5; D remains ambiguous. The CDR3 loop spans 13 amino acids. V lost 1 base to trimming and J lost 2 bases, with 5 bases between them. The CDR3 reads CASSLGRQETQYF. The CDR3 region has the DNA TGTGCCAGCAGTTTAGGCAGACAAGAGACCCAGTACTTC.

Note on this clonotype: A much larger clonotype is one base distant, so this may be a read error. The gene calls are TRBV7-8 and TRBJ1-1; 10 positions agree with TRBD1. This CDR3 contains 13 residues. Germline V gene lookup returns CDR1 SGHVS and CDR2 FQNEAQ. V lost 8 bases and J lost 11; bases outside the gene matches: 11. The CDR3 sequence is CASGWTGGSRAFF. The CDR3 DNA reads TGTGCCAGCGGCTGGACAGGGGGTTCGCGCGCTTTCTTT.

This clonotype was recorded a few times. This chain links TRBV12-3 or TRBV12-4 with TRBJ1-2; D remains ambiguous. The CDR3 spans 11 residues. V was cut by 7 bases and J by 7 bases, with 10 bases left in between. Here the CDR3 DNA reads TGTGCCAGCAATGACCGGGGTGGCTACACCTTC. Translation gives CASNDRGGYTF.

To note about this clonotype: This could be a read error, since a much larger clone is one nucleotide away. This chain's CDR3 is CASSSRTGPTCEQYF. The CDR3 coding sequence is TGTGCCAGCAGCTCCCGGACAGGCCCGACCTGCGAGCAGTACTTC. The chain joins TRBV28 to TRBJ2-7, with 7 bases identical to TRBD1. With V trimmed by 6 bases and J by 6 bases, 14 bases remained unmatched. CDR1 and CDR2 from the germline V gene are MDHEN and SYDVKM. This CDR3 region has 15 residues. The full variable domain, in which reference TRBV28 and TRBJ2-7 provide the parts outside the CDR3, is DVKVTQSSRYLVKRTGEKVFLECVQDMDHENMFWYRQDPGLGLRLIYFSYDVKMKEKGDIPEGYSVSREKKERFSLILESASTNQTSMYLCASSSRTGPTCEQYFGPGTRLTVT.

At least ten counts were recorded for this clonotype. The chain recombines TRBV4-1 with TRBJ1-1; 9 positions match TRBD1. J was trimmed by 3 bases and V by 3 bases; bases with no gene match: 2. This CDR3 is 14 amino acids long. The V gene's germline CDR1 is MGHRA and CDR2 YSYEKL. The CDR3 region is CASSQGQGHTEAFF. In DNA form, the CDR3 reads TGCGCCAGCAGCCAGGGACAGGGCCACACTGAAGCTTTCTTT.

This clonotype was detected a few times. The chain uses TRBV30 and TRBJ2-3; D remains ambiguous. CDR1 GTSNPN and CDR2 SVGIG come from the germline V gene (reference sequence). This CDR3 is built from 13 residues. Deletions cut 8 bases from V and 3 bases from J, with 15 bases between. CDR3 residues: CAGWKAFTDTQYF. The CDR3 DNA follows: TGTGCCGGGTGGAAGGCGTTTACAGATACGCAGTATTTT. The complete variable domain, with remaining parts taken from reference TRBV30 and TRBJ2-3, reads SQTIHQWPATLVQPVGSPLSLECTVEGTSNPNLYWYRQAAGRGLQLLFYSVGIGQISSEVPQNLSASRPQDRQFILSSKKLLLSDSGFYLCAGWKAFTDTQYFGPGTRLTVL.

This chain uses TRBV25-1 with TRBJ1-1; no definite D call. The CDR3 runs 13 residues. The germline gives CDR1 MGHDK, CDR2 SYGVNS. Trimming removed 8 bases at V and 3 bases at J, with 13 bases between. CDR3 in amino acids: CASVTVGDTEAFF. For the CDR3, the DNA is TGTGCCAGCGTCACCGTCGGTGACACTGAAGCTTTCTTT.

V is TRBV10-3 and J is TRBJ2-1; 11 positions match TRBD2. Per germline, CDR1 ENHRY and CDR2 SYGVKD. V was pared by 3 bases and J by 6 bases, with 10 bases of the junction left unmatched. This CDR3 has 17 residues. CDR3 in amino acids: CAISDLAPGLAVNEQFF. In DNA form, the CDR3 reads TGTGCCATCAGTGACCTTGCCCCGGGACTAGCGGTCAATGAGCAGTTCTTC.

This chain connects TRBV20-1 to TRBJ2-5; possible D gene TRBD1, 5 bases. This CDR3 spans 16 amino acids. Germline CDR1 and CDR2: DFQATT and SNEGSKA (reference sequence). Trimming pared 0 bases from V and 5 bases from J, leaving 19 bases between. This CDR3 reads CSARDPRQAGMETQYF. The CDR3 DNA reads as TGCAGTGCTAGAGATCCTCGGCAAGCAGGGATGGAGACCCAGTACTTC.

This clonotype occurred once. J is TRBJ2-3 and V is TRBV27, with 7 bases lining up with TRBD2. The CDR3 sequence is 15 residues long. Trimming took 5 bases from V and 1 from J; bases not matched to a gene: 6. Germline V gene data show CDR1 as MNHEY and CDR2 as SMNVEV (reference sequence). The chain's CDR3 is CASSSGTDGTDTQYF. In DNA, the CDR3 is TGTGCCAGCAGTAGCGGGACCGACGGCACAGATACGCAGTATTTT.

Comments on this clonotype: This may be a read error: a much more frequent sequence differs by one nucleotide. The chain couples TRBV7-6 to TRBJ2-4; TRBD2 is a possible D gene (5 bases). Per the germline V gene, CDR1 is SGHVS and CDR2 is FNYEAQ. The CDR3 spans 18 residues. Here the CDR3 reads CARSLAPVGEEAKNIQYF. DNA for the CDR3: TGTGCCCGCAGCTTAGCGCCGGTTGGGGAAGAGGCCAAAAACATTCAGTACTTC.

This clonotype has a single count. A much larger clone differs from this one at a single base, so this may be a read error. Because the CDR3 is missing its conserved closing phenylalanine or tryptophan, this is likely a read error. The CDR3 DNA reads as TGTGCCAGCAGCTTACCCGCCCATTACGAGCAGTACTAC. Its protein is CASSLPAHYEQYY. The chain has TRBV7-6 and TRBJ2-7, with D hard to call. The CDR3 runs 13 residues. The germline V gene encodes CDR1 SGHVS and CDR2 FNYEAQ. V shed 2 bases and J shed 4 bases, with 9 bases lying between them.

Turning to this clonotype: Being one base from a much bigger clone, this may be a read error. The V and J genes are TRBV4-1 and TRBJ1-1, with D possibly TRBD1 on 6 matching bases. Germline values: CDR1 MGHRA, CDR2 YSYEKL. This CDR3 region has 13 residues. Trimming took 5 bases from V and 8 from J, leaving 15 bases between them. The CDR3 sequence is CASSLSRGTEAFF. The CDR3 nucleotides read TGCGCCAGCAGCTTAAGCAGAGGGACAGAAGCTTTCTTT.

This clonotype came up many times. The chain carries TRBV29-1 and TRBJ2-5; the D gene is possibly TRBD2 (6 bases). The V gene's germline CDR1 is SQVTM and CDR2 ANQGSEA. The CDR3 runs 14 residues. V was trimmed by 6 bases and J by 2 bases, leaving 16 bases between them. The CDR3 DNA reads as TGCAGCGTCTCAGTCTCTGGGGGGCAAGAGACCCAGTACTTC. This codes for CSVSVSGGQETQYF.

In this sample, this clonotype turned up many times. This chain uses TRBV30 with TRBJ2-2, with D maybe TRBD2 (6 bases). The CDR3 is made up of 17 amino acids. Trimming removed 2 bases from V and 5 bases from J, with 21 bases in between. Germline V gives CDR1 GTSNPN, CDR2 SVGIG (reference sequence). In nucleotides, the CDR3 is TGTGCCTGGAGTTTTCCGGGCGGGGCATTAACTACCGGGGAGCTGTTTTTT. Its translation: CAWSFPGGALTTGELFF.

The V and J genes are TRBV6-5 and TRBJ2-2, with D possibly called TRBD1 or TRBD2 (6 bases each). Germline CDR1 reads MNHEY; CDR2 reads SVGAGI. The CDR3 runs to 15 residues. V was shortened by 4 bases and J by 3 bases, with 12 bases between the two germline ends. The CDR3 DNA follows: TGTGCCAGCAGTTGGTCCGGGGGCGACACCGGGGAGCTGTTTTTT. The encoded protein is CASSWSGGDTGELFF.

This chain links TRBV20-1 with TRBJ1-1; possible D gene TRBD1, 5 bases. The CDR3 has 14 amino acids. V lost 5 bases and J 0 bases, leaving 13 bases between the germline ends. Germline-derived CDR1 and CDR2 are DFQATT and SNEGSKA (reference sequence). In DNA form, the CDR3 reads TGCAGTGCTGATATACAGGTATTGAACACTGAAGCTTTCTTT. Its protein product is CSADIQVLNTEAFF.

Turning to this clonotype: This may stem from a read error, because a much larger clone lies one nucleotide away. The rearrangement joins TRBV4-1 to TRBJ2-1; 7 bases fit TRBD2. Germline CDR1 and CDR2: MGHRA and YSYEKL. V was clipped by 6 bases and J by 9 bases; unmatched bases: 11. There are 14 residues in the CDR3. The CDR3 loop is CASSLSGAPSEQFF. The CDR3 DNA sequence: TGCGCCAGCAGTCTAAGCGGGGCGCCGAGTGAGCAGTTCTTC.

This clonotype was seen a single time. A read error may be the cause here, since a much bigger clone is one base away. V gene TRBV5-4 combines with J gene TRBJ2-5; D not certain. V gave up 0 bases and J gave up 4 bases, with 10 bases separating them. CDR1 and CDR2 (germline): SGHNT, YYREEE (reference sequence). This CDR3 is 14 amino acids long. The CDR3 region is CASSLGCDGETQYF. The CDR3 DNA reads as TGTGCCAGCAGCTTGGGCTGCGACGGAGAGACCCAGTACTTC.

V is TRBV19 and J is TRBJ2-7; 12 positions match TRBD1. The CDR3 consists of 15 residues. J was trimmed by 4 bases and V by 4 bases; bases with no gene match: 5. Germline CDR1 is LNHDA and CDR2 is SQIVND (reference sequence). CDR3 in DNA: TGTGCCAGTAGTACCGGGACAGGGGGCGCGTACGAGCAGTACTTC. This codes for CASSTGTGGAYEQYF.

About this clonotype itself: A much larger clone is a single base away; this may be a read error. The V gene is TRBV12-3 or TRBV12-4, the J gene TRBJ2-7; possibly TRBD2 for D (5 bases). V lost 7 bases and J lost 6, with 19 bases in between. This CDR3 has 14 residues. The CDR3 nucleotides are TGTGCCAGCATTGTCGTCATGAGGGAAGGCGAGCAGTACTTC. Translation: CASIVVMREGEQYF.

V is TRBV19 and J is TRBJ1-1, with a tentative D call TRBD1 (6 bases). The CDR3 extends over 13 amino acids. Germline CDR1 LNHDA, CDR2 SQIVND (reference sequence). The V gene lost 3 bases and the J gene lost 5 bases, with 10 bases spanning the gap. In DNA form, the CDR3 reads TGTGCCAGTAGTATCTCAGGGGATACTGAAGCTTTCTTT. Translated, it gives CASSISGDTEAFF.

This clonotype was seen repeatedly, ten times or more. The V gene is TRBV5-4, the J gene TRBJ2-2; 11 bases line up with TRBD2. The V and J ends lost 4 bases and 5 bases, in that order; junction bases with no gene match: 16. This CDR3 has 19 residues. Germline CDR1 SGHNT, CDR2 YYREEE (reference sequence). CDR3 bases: TGTGCCAGCAGCGCCGCCTTCAGTAGCGGGGGGGCCGGTACCGGGGAGCTGTTTTTT. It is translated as CASSAAFSSGGAGTGELFF.

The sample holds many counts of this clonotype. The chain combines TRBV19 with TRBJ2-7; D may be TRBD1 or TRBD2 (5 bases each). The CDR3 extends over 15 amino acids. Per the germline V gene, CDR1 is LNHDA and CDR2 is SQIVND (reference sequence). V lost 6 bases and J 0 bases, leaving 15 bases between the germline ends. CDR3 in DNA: TGTGCCAGTAGCCTTGGGACGGGCCTCTCCTACGAGCAGTACTTC. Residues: CASSLGTGLSYEQYF.

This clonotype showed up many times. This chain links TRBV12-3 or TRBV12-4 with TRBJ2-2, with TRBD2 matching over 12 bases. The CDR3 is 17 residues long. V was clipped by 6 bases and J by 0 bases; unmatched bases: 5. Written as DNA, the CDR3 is TGTGCCAGCAGGAAAACTAGCGGGGGGACGAACACCGGGGAGCTGTTTTTT. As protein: CASRKTSGGTNTGELFF.

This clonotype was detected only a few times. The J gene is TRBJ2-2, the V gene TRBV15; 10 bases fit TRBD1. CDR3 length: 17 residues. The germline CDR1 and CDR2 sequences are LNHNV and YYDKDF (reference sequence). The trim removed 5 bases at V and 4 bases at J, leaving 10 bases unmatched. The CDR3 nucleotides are TGTGCCACCAGCGGACGGCGCGGGACAGGGGTCACCGGGGAGCTGTTTTTT. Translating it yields CATSGRRGTGVTGELFF.

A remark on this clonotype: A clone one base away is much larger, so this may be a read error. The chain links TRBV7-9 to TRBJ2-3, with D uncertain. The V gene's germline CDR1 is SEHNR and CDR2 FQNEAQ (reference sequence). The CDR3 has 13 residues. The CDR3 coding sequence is TGTGCCAGCAGCCCCCCAGTGGAAGATACGCAGTGTTTT. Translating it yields CASSPPVEDTQCF.